The 30 T cell receptor beta chains below were found in one sample sequenced in a study of read filtering for tumor transcriptome and immune sequencing. This library used around 400 ng RNA and molecular barcoded adaptors spanning alpha/delta and beta/gamma chains. TCRdb passed the reads through MiXCR, listing each CDR3 protein once. The table shows over 45,000 distinct CDR3 sequences, with 20% to 25% occurring only once. Material for sequencing was a population of CD138-negative cells sorted from bone marrow. The receptors stem from a donor aged 40 or over with multiple myeloma.

This clonotype appeared many times. The V and J genes are TRBV7-9 and TRBJ2-3; D gene unclear. This CDR3 contains 13 residues. Deletions cut 4 bases from V and 1 base from J, with 6 bases between. Germline V gene sequence: CDR1 SEHNR, CDR2 FQNEAQ (reference sequence). The CDR3 spells CASSSTGTDTQYF. CDR3 bases: TGTGCCAGCAGCTCTACCGGCACAGATACGCAGTATTTT.

This clonotype was found many times. The rearrangement joins TRBV19 to TRBJ2-2, with TRBD1 matching 8 bases. V shed 4 bases and J 4 bases; nucleotides not matched to a gene: 5. The CDR3 sequence is 15 residues long. Germline values: CDR1 LNHDA, CDR2 SQIVND (reference sequence). In DNA form, the CDR3 reads TGTGCCAGTAGTAACGGACAGGGCGGCACCGGGGAGCTGTTTTTT. As protein: CASSNGQGGTGELFF.

Note on this clonotype: One base away lies a much larger clone, so this may be a sequencing read error. The chain recombines TRBV28 with TRBJ2-6; D unresolved. Germline-derived CDR1 and CDR2 are MDHEN and SYDVKM. This CDR3 is built from 15 residues. V was clipped by 4 bases and J by 3 bases, with 10 bases between them. CDR3 residues: CASSSYRSGANVLTF. The CDR3 nucleotides are TGTGCCAGCAGTTCTTATCGTAGTGGGGCCAACGTCCTGACTTTC.

This clonotype came up many times. The rearrangement uses TRBV27 and TRBJ2-7; D is undetermined. The ends were cut back, 2 bases at V and 2 bases at J, with 10 bases in the middle. This CDR3 is 14 amino acids long. CDR1 MNHEY and CDR2 SMNVEV come from the germline V gene (reference sequence). The CDR3 DNA reads TGTGCCAGCAGTTTAATTGCTGGCCCCTACGAGCAGTACTTC. This gives the protein CASSLIAGPYEQYF.

This clonotype was seen ten or more times. CDR3 coding DNA: TGTGCCAGCTCCCAAATCAGCGGGAGGGCCTTAGATACGCAGTATTTT. Amino acids: CASSQISGRALDTQYF. This chain joins TRBV18 and TRBJ2-3; the match to TRBD2 covers 10 bases. CDR1 and CDR2 from the germline V gene are KGHSH and LQKENI. The CDR3 spans 16 residues. The V and J ends lost 6 bases and 5 bases, in that order; junction bases with no gene match: 11.

In this sample, this clonotype turned up many times. The chain couples TRBV5-4 to TRBJ2-1; 9 bases are a match to TRBD1. The CDR3 consists of 16 residues. Germline-derived CDR1 and CDR2 are SGHNT and YYREEE (reference sequence). With 5 bases clipped from V and 1 base from J, the junction kept 7 bases outside the gene matches. The CDR3 here is CASRAGGTGSYNEQFF. CDR3 coding DNA: TGTGCCAGCAGAGCTGGTGGGACAGGGTCCTACAATGAGCAGTTCTTC.

As to this clonotype: One base away lies a much larger clone, so this may be a sequencing read error. Here the CDR3 DNA reads TGTGCCACCAGCAGCTACCCGGGAGGGTCCCCCTACGAGCAGTACTTC. This codes for CATSSYPGGSPYEQYF. The rearrangement links TRBV15 to TRBJ2-7; 8 bases are a match to TRBD2. Germline-derived CDR1 and CDR2 are LNHNV and YYDKDF (reference sequence). CDR3 size: 16 residues. Trimming took 3 bases from V and 2 from J; bases not matched to a gene: 9.

This clonotype was detected only a few times. V gene TRBV20-1 combines with J gene TRBJ2-1; D is undetermined. Deletions cut 4 bases from V and 3 bases from J, with 22 bases between. The V gene's germline CDR1 is DFQATT and CDR2 SNEGSKA (reference sequence). This CDR3 is 17 amino acids long. CDR3 protein: CSATWQAGTLNYNEQFF. CDR3 DNA sequence: TGCAGTGCTACTTGGCAGGCTGGTACCCTAAACTACAATGAGCAGTTCTTC.

This clonotype has a count of ten or more. The V and J genes are TRBV6-1 and TRBJ2-5, with D possibly being TRBD2 (5 bases). CDR1 MNHNS and CDR2 SASEGT come from the germline V gene. Trimming took off 4 bases at V and 2 bases at J, with 14 bases between the two ends. This CDR3 comprises 15 residues. The CDR3 here is CASSGGWTAQETQYF. The CDR3 DNA reads as TGTGCCAGCAGTGGTGGCTGGACTGCTCAAGAGACCCAGTACTTC.

This clonotype has a count of ten or more. The chain uses TRBV3-1 and TRBJ2-5; D is unresolved. CDR1 and CDR2 (germline): LGHDT, YNNKEL (reference sequence). The CDR3 sequence is 11 residues long. V lost 2 bases and J 7 bases, leaving 5 bases between the germline ends. CDR3 in amino acids: CASSQSTTQYF. In nucleotides, the CDR3 is TGTGCCAGCAGCCAAAGTACGACCCAGTACTTC.

The table lists this clonotype with many counts. This rearrangement joins TRBV7-9 to TRBJ1-1; no definite D call. V was pared by 5 bases and J by 0 bases, with 13 bases between. CDR3 length equals 15 residues. Germline-derived CDR1 and CDR2 are SEHNR and FQNEAQ (reference sequence). The CDR3 sequence is CASSPREAVNTEAFF. CDR3 bases: TGTGCCAGCAGCCCCCGCGAGGCGGTGAACACTGAAGCTTTCTTT.

With respect to this clonotype: A much larger clone is a single base away; this may be a read error. The conserved phenylalanine or tryptophan normally closing the CDR3 is absent here, so this likely arose from a read error. The chain links TRBV18 to TRBJ2-1; D is perhaps TRBD2 (5 bases). Trimming took 6 bases from V and 6 from J, leaving 18 bases between them. In germline, CDR1 is KGHSH, CDR2 LQKENI. This CDR3 contains 15 residues. CDR3 region: CASSVFSGKGNEQFL. The CDR3 region has the DNA TGTGCCAGCTCCGTCTTTTCGGGAAAGGGCAATGAGCAGTTCCTC.

Points on this clonotype: Relative to the germline gene, one junction end is altered; a read error may explain this. The genes are TRBV6-1 and TRBJ2-6, with D uncertain. The germline V gene encodes CDR1 MNHNS and CDR2 SASEGT. CDR3 size: 14 residues. The CDR3 DNA reads as TGTGCCAGCAGTGAGTACTCTGGTGCCAACGTCCCGGCTTTC. Protein: CASSEYSGANVPAF.

This chain links TRBV20-1 with TRBJ2-5; 8 nucleotides align to TRBD1. The germline V gene has CDR1 DFQATT and CDR2 SNEGSKA (reference sequence). The CDR3 consists of 14 residues. J lost 9 bases, V lost 2 bases, and 11 bases had no gene match. The CDR3 loop reads CSARPRQGLESQYF. Here the CDR3 DNA reads TGCAGTGCTAGACCGCGACAGGGGTTGGAGTCCCAGTACTTC.

A single count supports this clonotype. Possible read error: a much larger clone is one base away. The rearrangement uses TRBV29-1 and TRBJ2-7; D possibly corresponds to TRBD2 (6 bases). This CDR3 has 13 residues. The germline gives CDR1 SQVTM, CDR2 ANQGSEA. Between the trimmed V and J ends, which lost 3 bases and 1 base, there was a span of 10 bases. The CDR3 spells CSVDAGGSYEQYF. In DNA form, the CDR3 reads TGCAGCGTTGATGCAGGAGGGTCCTACGAGCAGTACTTC.

This clonotype was seen at least ten times. J is TRBJ2-1 and V is TRBV29-1; TRBD2 aligns across 8 bases. Germline V lookup: CDR1 SQVTM, CDR2 ANQGSEA. The CDR3 totals 14 residues. With V trimmed by 4 bases and J by 4 bases, 6 bases remained unmatched. CDR3 loop: CSVGGLESYNEQFF. For the CDR3, the DNA is TGCAGCGTTGGGGGACTAGAGTCTTACAATGAGCAGTTCTTC.

This clonotype was observed many times. This rearrangement joins TRBV6-2 or TRBV6-3 to TRBJ2-2; D remains unclear. This CDR3 is 12 amino acids long. Per the germline V gene, CDR1 is MNHEY and CDR2 is SVGEGT. V lost 6 bases to trimming and J lost 9 bases, with 11 bases between them. The chain's CDR3 is CASSRTFRELFF. The DNA for the CDR3 is TGTGCCAGCAGCCGTACTTTTCGGGAGCTGTTTTTT.

Ten or more counts support this clonotype. The chain links TRBV7-2 to TRBJ2-5; D call uncertain. This CDR3 is 10 amino acids long. Trimming took 1 base from V and 6 from J, leaving 0 bases between them. Germline V gene lookup returns CDR1 SGHTA and CDR2 FQGNSA. CDR3 residues: CASSLETQYF. CDR3 DNA: TGTGCCAGCAGCTTAGAGACCCAGTACTTC.

This clonotype came up many times. V and J are TRBV20-1 and TRBJ2-1; maybe TRBD2 (7 bases). Trimming shortened V by 0 bases and J by 2 bases, and 11 bases separated the two germline ends. CDR3 length: 15 residues. Per the germline V gene, CDR1 is DFQATT and CDR2 is SNEGSKA (reference sequence). CDR3 DNA sequence: TGCAGTGCTAGAGATTGGGGGGGCCCCTACAATGAGCAGTTCTTC. This encodes CSARDWGGPYNEQFF.

V gene TRBV7-9 combines with J gene TRBJ2-1, with 14 nucleotides matching TRBD2. The V gene's germline CDR1 is SEHNR and CDR2 FQNEAQ (reference sequence). This CDR3 comprises 19 residues. Germline trimming cut 5 bases from V and 4 bases from J; bases unmatched to any gene: 13. Written as DNA, the CDR3 is TGTGCCAGCAGCACCCCTCCGGGACTAGCGGGAGCGTCGTACAATGAGCAGTTCTTC. Protein sequence: CASSTPPGLAGASYNEQFF.

A word on this clonotype: This may arise from a read error, as a much more abundant clone is one base away. The chain joins TRBV5-1 to TRBJ2-1, with D hard to call. Deletions cut 4 bases from V and 3 bases from J, with 8 bases between. Germline V gene lookup returns CDR1 SGHRS and CDR2 YFSETQ. The CDR3 covers 13 residues. The CDR3 region is CASSLMHYNEQFF. In DNA, the CDR3 is TGCGCCAGCAGCCTTATGCACTACAATGAGCAGTTCTTC.

This clonotype was counted many times. The chain carries TRBV5-6 and TRBJ2-1, with unresolved D. Trimming took 2 bases from V and 7 from J, leaving 7 bases between them. The CDR3 runs to 12 residues. CDR1 and CDR2 from the germline V gene are SGHDT and YYEEEE. DNA of the CDR3: TGTGCCAGCAGCTTTGGAGCGAATGAGCAGTTCTTC. Translation gives CASSFGANEQFF. The variable domain in full, completed from reference TRBV5-6 and TRBJ2-1, reads DAGVTQSPTHLIKTRGQQVTLRCSPKSGHDTVSWYQQALGQGPQFIFQYYEEEERQRGNFPDRFSGHQFPNYSSELNVNALLLGDSALYLCASSFGANEQFFGPGTRLTVL.

This clonotype is classed as medium-sized. CDR3 nucleotides: TGTGCCAGTAGTATGAGGACAGGGGATGAGCAGTTCTTC. Translated, it gives CASSMRTGDEQFF. The rearrangement joins TRBV19 to TRBJ2-1, with TRBD1 matching 9 bases. Germline V gene data show CDR1 as LNHDA and CDR2 as SQIVND (reference sequence). CDR3 size: 13 residues. V was pared by 3 bases and J by 8 bases, with 2 bases of the junction left unmatched. Full variable domain (outside the CDR3, taken from reference TRBV19 and TRBJ2-1): DGGITQSPKYLFRKEGQNVTLSCEQNLNHDAMYWYRQDPGQGLRLIYYSQIVNDFQKGDIAEGYSVSREKKESFPLTVTSAQKNPTAFYLCASSMRTGDEQFFGPGTRLTVL.

This clonotype was detected a few times. The V gene is TRBV28, the J gene TRBJ1-1, with a possible D match to TRBD1 (5 bases). Trimming removed 3 bases at V and 4 bases at J, with 18 bases between. Per germline, CDR1 MDHEN and CDR2 SYDVKM. CDR3 length: 16 residues. The CDR3 sequence is CASSLASRVGGTEAFF. CDR3 in DNA: TGTGCCAGCAGTTTGGCCTCCCGAGTTGGGGGCACTGAAGCTTTCTTT.

This clonotype was seen repeatedly, ten times or more. The chain couples TRBV11-2 to TRBJ2-1, with no clear D. Germline V gene data show CDR1 as SGHAT and CDR2 as FQNNGV. The CDR3 loop spans 13 amino acids. V was pared by 9 bases and J by 9 bases, with 18 bases between. The CDR3 reads CASTGQIRSEQFF. Here the CDR3 DNA reads TGTGCCAGTACGGGTCAGATAAGGAGTGAGCAGTTCTTC.

This clonotype was observed at least ten times. The chain uses TRBV7-2 and TRBJ2-1; D gene uncertain. Deletions cut 2 bases from V and 8 bases from J, with 4 bases between. From germline, CDR1 is SGHTA and CDR2 FQGNSA. This CDR3 has 11 amino acids. CDR3 sequence: CASSLSHEQFF. CDR3 DNA sequence: TGTGCCAGCAGCTTATCGCATGAGCAGTTCTTC.

This clonotype is deemed medium-sized. The gene calls are TRBV3-1 and TRBJ2-1; TRBD2 might be the D (5 bases). Trimming pared 6 bases from V and 2 bases from J, leaving 11 bases between. CDR3 length: 14 amino acids. Germline CDR1 and CDR2: LGHDT and YNNKEL (reference sequence). The DNA of the CDR3 is TGTGCCAGCAGTTTTACCGGGGCCTACAATGAGCAGTTCTTC. It is translated as CASSFTGAYNEQFF.

This clonotype appeared once. This clone may be a read error of a much larger clone one base away. The rearrangement links TRBV6-1 to TRBJ2-5; 9 bases align to TRBD2. The germline CDR1 and CDR2 sequences are MNHNS and SASEGT. The CDR3 sequence is 16 residues long. Here the CDR3 DNA reads TGTGCCTGCAGTGAAGCCCCTAGCGGGGTACAAGAGACCCAGTACTTC. Translation: CACSEAPSGVQETQYF.

The chain carries TRBV9 and TRBJ1-2; D might be TRBD1 (6 bases). Trimming cost V 4 bases and J 3 bases, with 13 bases left between them. CDR3 length: 14 amino acids. Germline V gene data show CDR1 as SGDLS and CDR2 as YYNGEE. The CDR3 DNA follows: TGTGCCAGCAGCTACCGGGACACCTACTATGGCTACACCTTC. It codes for CASSYRDTYYGYTF.

This clonotype was recorded once. This rearrangement joins TRBV28 to TRBJ2-7; weak D call: TRBD2 (5 bases). Germline CDR1 MDHEN, CDR2 SYDVKM. CDR3 length: 15 amino acids. Trimming stripped 3 bases from V and 0 bases from J, with 12 bases between. In nucleotides, the CDR3 is TGTGCCAGCAGTTTGGACGGGATCCGCTCCTACGAGCAGTACTTC. It is translated as CASSLDGIRSYEQYF.